Presented here are 12 T cell receptor beta chains from one specimen sequenced in a study of T cells in Graves' hyperthyroidism and ophthalmopathy. Regions amplified from RNA transcripts were the TCR beta CDR3 regions. The HTBI primer set was used in a first-round RT-PCR of the TCR CDR3. In TCRdb, the multiplex PCR reads were re-called with MiXCR into one record per CDR3 protein. The table includes hundreds of thousands of distinct CDR3 sequences, about half detected once. The sample comprised peripheral blood or thyroid tissue (not recorded which). The receptors derive from a young woman with Graves' hyperthyroidism.

This clonotype appeared a few times. The chain employs TRBV9 and TRBJ1-1; D gene unclear. Germline values: CDR1 SGDLS, CDR2 YYNGEE. The V end lost 4 bases, the J end lost 5 bases, and 9 bases lay between the germline ends. The CDR3 has 12 amino acids. The CDR3 DNA is TGTGCCAGCAGCTTATTGATGACTGAAGCTTTCTTT. As protein: CASSLLMTEAFF.

This sequence joins TRBV29-1 and TRBJ2-7; D possibly corresponds to TRBD2 (6 bases). Germline V gene sequence: CDR1 SQVTM, CDR2 ANQGSEA. This CDR3 contains 13 residues. V was clipped by 4 bases and J by 3 bases, with 13 bases between them. For the CDR3, the DNA is TGCAGCGTTGTTTTTGGGACTCTCTACGAGCAGTACTTC. The encoded protein is CSVVFGTLYEQYF.

This clonotype was detected ten times or more. The rearrangement uses TRBV24-1 and TRBJ2-7; D not certain. CDR3 length equals 11 residues. The V and J ends lost 4 bases and 4 bases respectively, with 4 bases between them. The V gene's germline CDR1 is KGHDR and CDR2 SFDVKD. The DNA of the CDR3 is TGTGCCACCAGTGAAGGGTACGAGCAGTACTTC. It codes for CATSEGYEQYF.

V and J are TRBV20-1 and TRBJ1-2; TRBD1 is a possible D gene (5 bases). Germline CDR1 and CDR2: DFQATT and SNEGSKA (reference sequence). The V gene lost 1 base and the J gene lost 5 bases, with 11 bases spanning the gap. The CDR3 loop spans 13 amino acids. CDR3: CSARAREEYGYTF. The CDR3 nucleotides are TGCAGTGCTAGAGCCAGGGAAGAATATGGCTACACCTTC.

This chain joins TRBV7-8 and TRBJ1-5; D is undetermined. V was shortened by 5 bases and J by 1 base, with 18 bases between the two germline ends. The CDR3 consists of 17 residues. Germline loops: CDR1 SGHVS, CDR2 FQNEAQ. The CDR3 protein is CASSQDIGGWSNQPQHF. CDR3 nucleotides: TGTGCCAGCAGCCAAGACATCGGTGGGTGGAGCAATCAGCCCCAGCATTTT.

For this clonotype: A much bigger clone sits one base away, suggesting this may be a read error. In this CDR3 the conserved last residue, phenylalanine or tryptophan, is missing, so a read error is likely. The genes are TRBV7-2 and TRBJ2-5, with D maybe TRBD1 (6 bases). The CDR3 totals 13 residues. Germline V gene lookup returns CDR1 SGHTA and CDR2 FQGNSA. Trimming removed 3 bases from V and 5 bases from J, with 10 bases in between. CDR3 nucleotides: TGTGCCAGCAGCTTTGGGGGCTGGGAGACCCAGTACCTC. This gives the protein CASSFGGWETQYL.

The chain combines TRBV6-5 with TRBJ2-5, with D unclear. TRBJ2-1 explains the end of the DNA better; the J call may be wrong. The V gene's germline CDR1 is MNHEY and CDR2 SVGAGI. The CDR3 has 15 residues. CDR3 coding DNA: TGTGCCAGCAGTTACCGCGACGGGTCCTACAATGAGCAGTTCTTC. The encoded protein is CASSYRDGSYNEQFF.

This chain connects TRBV24-1 to TRBJ2-2; D may be TRBD1 (6 bases). Germline CDR1 is KGHDR and CDR2 is SFDVKD. The CDR3 is 13 residues long. The germline V and J ends were trimmed by 11 bases and 2 bases, with 11 bases remaining between them. This CDR3 is CASRGSNTGELFF. The CDR3 DNA reads as TGTGCCAGCAGGGGCAGTAACACCGGGGAGCTGTTTTTT.

The chain uses TRBV12-3 or TRBV12-4 and TRBJ2-7; 9 bases line up with TRBD2. The CDR3 extends over 14 amino acids. Trimming cost V 5 bases and J 4 bases; bases outside gene matches: 6. CDR3 sequence: CASSKLAGSYEQYF. The CDR3 nucleotides read TGTGCCAGCAGTAAACTAGCGGGCTCTTACGAGCAGTACTTC.

The table lists this clonotype with a few counts. The gene calls are TRBV19 and TRBJ1-1; TRBD1 matches at 8 bases. Germline V gene sequence: CDR1 LNHDA, CDR2 SQIVND (reference sequence). The ends lost 9 bases at V and 5 bases at J; junction bases unmatched: 14. The CDR3 is 15 residues long. CDR3 in DNA: TGTGCCAGCAGCGTGGACAGGGCGCATATGACTGAAGCTTTCTTT. It encodes CASSVDRAHMTEAFF.

This clonotype was recorded a few times. The chain couples TRBV7-9 to TRBJ1-3; D is undetermined. CDR3 length: 13 residues. Germline CDR1 is SEHNR and CDR2 is FQNEAQ (reference sequence). Trimming removed 6 bases from V and 3 bases from J, with 9 bases in between. CDR3 DNA: TGTGCCAGCAGTTTATGGCGTGGAAACACCATATATTTT. Translation: CASSLWRGNTIYF.

The chain couples TRBV29-1 to TRBJ2-7; D gene uncertain. The CDR3 covers 12 residues. Germline loops: CDR1 SQVTM, CDR2 ANQGSEA. V lost 4 bases to trimming and J lost 0 bases, with 7 bases between them. The CDR3 region has the DNA TGCAGCGTTGTTGGATCCTCCTACGAGCAGTACTTC. This translates into CSVVGSSYEQYF.